Below, 8 T cell receptor beta chains from the same sample are listed, as sequenced in a study of T cells after yellow fever vaccination. MiXCR was run by TCRdb on the 5' RACE reads, yielding one entry per CDR3 protein. The data hold hundreds of thousands of distinct CDR3 sequences, with over 9% observed a single time. Sample: PBMCs, taken on the day of the yellow fever booster vaccination. These receptors were collected from a young man who received the YFV17D yellow fever vaccine.

This chain joins TRBV7-2 and TRBJ2-2; 11 nucleotides match TRBD2. The CDR3 loop spans 17 amino acids. Trimming removed 5 bases from V and 1 base from J; junction bases left unmatched: 6. The germline gives CDR1 SGHTA, CDR2 FQGNSA. CDR3 in amino acids: CASSPGGLAGNTGELFF. The CDR3 coding sequence is TGTGCCAGCAGCCCCGGTGGACTAGCGGGGAACACCGGGGAGCTGTTTTTT.

There are a few counts of this clonotype. The chain uses TRBV7-3 and TRBJ2-1; 10 bases line up with TRBD2. CDR1 is SGHTA and CDR2 is FQGTGA in the germline V gene. Unmatched junction bases numbered 2, after V lost 0 bases and J lost 9 bases. This CDR3 spans 14 amino acids. DNA of the CDR3: TGTGCCAGCAGCTTAACAGCGGGAGGGGCTGAGCAGTTCTTC. It codes for CASSLTAGGAEQFF.

V usage is TRBV27 and J usage is TRBJ2-5, with 8 bases aligning to TRBD1. CDR1 MNHEY and CDR2 SMNVEV come from the germline V gene (reference sequence). This CDR3 contains 15 residues. The V gene end was trimmed by 6 bases and the J gene end by 2 bases; junction bases not matched to a gene: 8. CDR3 nucleotides: TGTGCCAGCAGCCAATACAGGGGGTTTCAAGAGACCCAGTACTTC. Translation: CASSQYRGFQETQYF.

This clonotype has a handful of counts. V gene TRBV7-9 combines with J gene TRBJ2-1; 10 nucleotides match TRBD2. CDR1 is SEHNR, CDR2 FQNEAQ, per germline (reference sequence). V dropped 4 bases and J dropped 9; count of bases not matched to a gene: 6. The CDR3 loop spans 14 amino acids. Written as DNA, the CDR3 is TGTGCCAGCAGCTCAACTAGCGGGACGGTTGAGCAGTTCTTC. Translating gives CASSSTSGTVEQFF.

J is TRBJ2-3 and V is TRBV7-9; D might be TRBD1 or TRBD2, each matching 7 bases. CDR1 and CDR2 (germline): SEHNR, FQNEAQ (reference sequence). Trimming cost V 2 bases and J 0 bases, with 15 bases left between them. This CDR3 comprises 17 residues. This CDR3 reads CASSLKRQGLSTDTQYF. CDR3 DNA: TGTGCCAGCAGCTTAAAAAGACAGGGACTAAGCACAGATACGCAGTATTTT.

Only one count was recorded for this clonotype. The V gene is TRBV3-1, the J gene TRBJ2-5; D might be TRBD1 (6 bases). CDR3 length: 18 residues. Germline V gives CDR1 LGHDT, CDR2 YNNKEL (reference sequence). The CDR3 sequence is CTFSQEETGFWRKETQYF. The CDR3 bases are TGTACCTTCAGTCAAGAAGAGACAGGCTTCTGGCGAAAAGAGACCCAGTACTTC.

This chain joins TRBV6-1 and TRBJ2-7, with a possible D match to TRBD1 (6 bases). The germline gives CDR1 MNHNS, CDR2 SASEGT. Trimming removed 5 bases at V and 3 bases at J, with 14 bases between. The CDR3 is 14 amino acids. The CDR3: CASSPPPGDYEQYF. The CDR3 DNA follows: TGTGCCAGCAGTCCGCCGCCAGGGGACTACGAGCAGTACTTC.

The J gene is TRBJ1-1, the V gene TRBV7-9; the D is unclear. The CDR3 extends over 12 amino acids. Deletions cut 5 bases from V and 3 bases from J, with 7 bases between. The V gene's germline CDR1 is SEHNR and CDR2 FQNEAQ (reference sequence). In nucleotides, the CDR3 is TGTGCCAGCAGCCCGTTGCACACTGAAGCTTTCTTT. It specifies CASSPLHTEAFF.